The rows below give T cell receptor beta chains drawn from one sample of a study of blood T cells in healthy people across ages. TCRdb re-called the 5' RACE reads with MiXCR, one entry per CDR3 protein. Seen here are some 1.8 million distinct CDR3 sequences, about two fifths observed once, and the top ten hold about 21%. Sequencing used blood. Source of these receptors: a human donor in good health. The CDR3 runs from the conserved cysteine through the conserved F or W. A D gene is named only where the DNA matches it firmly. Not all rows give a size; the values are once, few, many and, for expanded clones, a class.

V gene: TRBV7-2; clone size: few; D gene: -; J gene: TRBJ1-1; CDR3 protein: CASTPMAGHTEAFF; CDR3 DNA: TGTGCCAGCACCCCGATGGCGGGGCACACTGAAGCTTTCTTT
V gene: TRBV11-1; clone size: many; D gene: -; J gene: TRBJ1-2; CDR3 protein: CASSSGTYYGYTF; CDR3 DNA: TGTGCCAGCAGCTCCGGGACCTACTATGGCTACACCTTC
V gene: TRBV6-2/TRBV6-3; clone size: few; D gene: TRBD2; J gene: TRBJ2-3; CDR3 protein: CASSRGESSTDTQYF; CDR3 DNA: TGTGCCAGCAGCCGGGGGGAGTCTAGCACAGATACGCAGTATTTT
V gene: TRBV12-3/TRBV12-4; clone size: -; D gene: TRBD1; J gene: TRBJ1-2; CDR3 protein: CASSLRDRLYGYTF; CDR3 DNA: TGTGCCAGCAGCCTCCGGGACAGGCTCTATGGCTACACCTTC
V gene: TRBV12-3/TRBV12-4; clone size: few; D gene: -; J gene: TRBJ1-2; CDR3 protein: CASTLRALYGYTF; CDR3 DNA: TGTGCCAGCACCTTAAGGGCGCTCTATGGCTACACCTTC
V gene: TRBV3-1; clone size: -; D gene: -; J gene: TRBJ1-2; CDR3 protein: CASSQNSGGPYGYTF; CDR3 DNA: TGTGCCAGCAGCCAAAATTCCGGCGGACCCTATGGCTACACCTTC
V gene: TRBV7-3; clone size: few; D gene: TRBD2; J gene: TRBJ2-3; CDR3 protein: CASSTGGLDTQYF; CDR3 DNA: TGTGCCAGCAGCACGGGGGGACTCGATACGCAGTATTTT
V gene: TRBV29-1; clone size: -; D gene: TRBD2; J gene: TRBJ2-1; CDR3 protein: CSVGAGGSEQFF; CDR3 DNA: TGCAGCGTTGGGGCCGGGGGGAGTGAGCAGTTCTTC
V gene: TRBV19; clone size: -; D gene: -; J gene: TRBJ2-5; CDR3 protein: CASSTDGQETQYF; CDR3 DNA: TGTGCCAGTAGTACCGACGGACAAGAGACCCAGTACTTC
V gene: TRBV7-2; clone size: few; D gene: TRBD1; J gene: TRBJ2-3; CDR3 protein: CASSSGQGWTDTQYF; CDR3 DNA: TGTGCCAGCAGCTCGGGACAGGGATGGACAGATACGCAGTATTTT
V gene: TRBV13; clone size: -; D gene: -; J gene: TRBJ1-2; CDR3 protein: CAGSSFWGVAGGYTF; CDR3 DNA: TGTGCCGGAAGCAGTTTTTGGGGGGTCGCCGGTGGCTACACCTTC
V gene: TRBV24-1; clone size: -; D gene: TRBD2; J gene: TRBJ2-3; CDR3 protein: CATSDPGLAGFTDTQYF; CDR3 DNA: TGTGCCACCAGTGACCCGGGACTAGCGGGTTTCACAGATACGCAGTATTTT
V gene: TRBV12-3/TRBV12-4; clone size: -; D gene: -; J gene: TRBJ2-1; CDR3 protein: CASSSQFNEQFF; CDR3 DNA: TGTGCCAGCAGTTCCCAGTTCAATGAGCAGTTCTTC
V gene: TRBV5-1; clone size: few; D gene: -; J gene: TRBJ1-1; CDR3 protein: CASSLGSATEAFF; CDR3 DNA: TGCGCCAGCAGCTTGGGCAGCGCCACTGAAGCTTTCTTT
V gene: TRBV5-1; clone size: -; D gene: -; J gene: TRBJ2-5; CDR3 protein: CASSAPETSQETQYF; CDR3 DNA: TGCGCCAGCAGCGCACCGGAGACCTCACAAGAGACCCAGTACTTC
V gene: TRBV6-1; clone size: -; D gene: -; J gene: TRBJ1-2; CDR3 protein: CASSEEGWGRDYGYTF; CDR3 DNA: TGTGCCAGCAGTGAAGAGGGTTGGGGACGGGACTATGGCTACACCTTC
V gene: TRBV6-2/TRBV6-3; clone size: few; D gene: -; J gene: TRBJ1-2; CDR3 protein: CASTPGSGIYGYTF; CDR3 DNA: TGTGCCAGCACCCCGGGCAGTGGGATCTATGGCTACACCTTC
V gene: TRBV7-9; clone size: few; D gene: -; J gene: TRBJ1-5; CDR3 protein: CASSHDGGHNQPQHF; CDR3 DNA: TGTGCCAGCAGCCATGACGGGGGCCATAATCAGCCCCAGCATTTT
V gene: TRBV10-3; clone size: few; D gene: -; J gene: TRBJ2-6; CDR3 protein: CATLAGANVLTF; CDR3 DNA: TGTGCCACCCTAGCTGGGGCCAACGTCCTGACTTTC